A selection of T cell receptor beta chains follows, all from one sample in a study of blood T cell repertoires in COVID-19. TCRdb keeps only in-frame clones here, not all; method: immunoSEQ multiplex PCR. The repertoire holds some 32,000 clones, with around 90% as singletons. The material sequenced was peripheral blood. The receptors shown here come from a human donor in a cohort sampled during active COVID-19. The CDR3 runs from the conserved cysteine through the conserved F or W.

V gene | CDR3 protein
TRBV6-4 | CASSDQGRNSPLHF
TRBV18 | CASSPSQTYNSPLHF
TRBV3-1/TRBV3-2 | CASSQGQGAQGYGYTF
TRBV2 | CVSSENSYEQYF
TRBV19 | CASTPRDRLSYNSPLHF
TRBV10-1 | CASSSGGTAYNEQFF
TRBV7-6 | CASSLGIGAGNEKLFF
TRBV25-1 | CASGGASGVNTEAFF
TRBV7-9 | CASSGDRAGNYGYTF
TRBV9 | CASSETGAGQGTDTQYF
TRBV30 | CAWSVTSGTEAFF
TRBV19 | CASSMNPGQAVRNEQFF
TRBV2 | CASWGLSDYEQYF
TRBV3-1/TRBV3-2 | CASSQGVGERGYTF
TRBV6-6 | CASSPRDSPFSGNTIYF
TRBV27 | CASLKRGPGGVEQYF
TRBV10-2 | CASSEAGGPGETQYF
TRBV11-2 | CASSLLTRTVNTEAFF
TRBV10-1 | CASSESRLAGGLTNEQFF
TRBV7-2 | CASCATARPDLTQYF
TRBV7-5 | CARSARSDRGYQETQYF
TRBV30 | CAWTRGPGQGGYTF
TRBV5-1 | CASSLVGGSNTEAFF
TRBV9 | CASSVDPGRGTGELFF
TRBV5-1 | CASSLGGKSEQYF
TRBV19 | CASTMGGPTDTQYF
TRBV9 | CASSEGSSYNSPLHF
TRBV20-1 | CSASGGLERQPQHF
TRBV4-1 | CASSQGQGNTEAFF
TRBV24-1 | CATSEPGMGQFF
TRBV10-1 | CASSDYGTGMETQYF
TRBV29-1 | CSADLAGTQYF
TRBV5-4 | CASSSGRESSYEQYF
TRBV2 | CASSASRGTDTQYF
TRBV7-3 | CASSLSGQGSYEQYF
TRBV19 | CASRIGQGPTNEKLFF
TRBV4-1 | CASSQVTSNQPQHF
TRBV27 | CASRAGRPSADTQYF
TRBV3-1/TRBV3-2 | CASRQEAGSTDTQYF
TRBV9 | CASSVEIAGGDTQYF
TRBV11-2 | CASGGQASEQYF